These T cell receptor beta chains were read from a single sample in a study of lymphopenia after photon versus proton radiotherapy. Profiling relied on immunoSEQ multiplex PCR, and the TCRdb table lists in-frame clones only, not all of them. This table holds tens of thousands of clones, 80% to 85% found once. This specimen was peripheral blood, taken from a patient treated with proton-based radiotherapy. The receptor source for this set is a woman between 70 and 85 years old with pancreatic cancer. The CDR3 runs from the conserved cysteine through the conserved F or W. Each record gives: J gene, D gene, V gene, clone size, CDR3 DNA, CDR3 protein. A D gene is named only where the DNA matches it firmly. The size of a clone is reported for some rows only, either as once, few or many, or as a class for expanded clones.

>TRBJ1-4|.|TRBV19|.
TGTGCCAGTAGTATACGAGGGACATCTAATGAAAAACTGTTTTTT
CASSIRGTSNEKLFF
>TRBJ2-3|TRBD2|TRBV27|.
TGTGCCAGCAGTATACTCGGGACTAGACATACGCAGTATTTT
CASSILGTRHTQYF
>TRBJ2-6|TRBD1|TRBV2|.
TGTGCCAGCACCGTTACCGGACAGGGGGTCACCTCTGGGGCCAACGTCCTGACTTTC
CASTVTGQGVTSGANVLTF
>TRBJ1-5|.|TRBV19|.
TGTGCCAGTATTGATGCTCCCGCAGGGATCGATAGCAATCAGCCCCAGCATTTT
CASIDAPAGIDSNQPQHF
>TRBJ1-2|.|TRBV19|few
TGTGCCAGTAGTAGCGGCGGAACTAACTATGGCTACACCTTC
CASSSGGTNYGYTF
>TRBJ1-5|.|TRBV6-6|.
TGTGCCAGCGTTAAGACTGGGGGTGGGAGCAATCAGCCCCAGCATTTT
CASVKTGGGSNQPQHF
>TRBJ2-7|.|TRBV4-3|.
TGCGCCAGCAGCCCAGAACAGGCGAGTGGGTACGAGCAGTACTTC
CASSPEQASGYEQYF
>TRBJ2-7|.|TRBV29-1|.
TGCAGCGCCCTGGGTCAAGCCTACGAGCAGTACTTC
CSALGQAYEQYF
>TRBJ1-2|.|TRBV18|once
TGTGCCAGCTCACCAGGGGGGAATGGCTACACCTTC
CASSPGGNGYTF
>TRBJ2-5|.|TRBV28|once
TGTGCCAGCAGCCTATCGATGGGCCAACGGGAGACCCAGTACTTC
CASSLSMGQRETQYF
>TRBJ2-3|.|TRBV9|.
TGTGCCAGCAGCGCCCACCTGATCACAGATACGCAGTATTTT
CASSAHLITDTQYF
>TRBJ1-2|.|TRBV20-1|.
TGCAGTGTTCCCGGGAGTCGTGGCTACACCTTC
CSVPGSRGYTF
>TRBJ1-2|TRBD1|TRBV28|few
TGTGCCAGCAGTCGTCCCGGGACAGGGAACTATGGCTACACCTTC
CASSRPGTGNYGYTF
>TRBJ1-5|.|TRBV28|.
TGTGCCAGCAGACTGCGGTCGGAGGGACTACGCAATCAGCCCCAGCATTTT
CASRLRSEGLRNQPQHF
>TRBJ1-5|.|TRBV9|.
TGTGCCAGCAGCGCAGGGGCTAGCAATCAGCCCCAGCATTTT
CASSAGASNQPQHF
>TRBJ1-1|.|TRBV27|.
TGTGCCAGCAGCAACCGACGACAGCCTCCTGAAGCTTTCTTT
CASSNRRQPPEAFF
>TRBJ1-1|TRBD1|TRBV5-1|.
TGCGCCAGCAGCTTGGTAACCTGGGAGGGGGCACCCCTCCCCAAGAACACTGAAGCTTTCTTT
CASSLVTWEGAPLPKNTEAFF
>TRBJ2-1|.|TRBV27|.
TGTGCCAGCAGTCGGAATGTATACAATGAGCAGTTCTTC
CASSRNVYNEQFF
>TRBJ1-4|.|TRBV28|.
TGTGCCAGCAGTTCACCCATACTGGGGACAGAAAAACTGTTTTTT
CASSSPILGTEKLFF
>TRBJ2-3|TRBD2|TRBV11-1|.
TGTGCCAGCAGCTTAGCAGGAAGCGGGAGTGAGACAGATACGCAGTATTTT
CASSLAGSGSETDTQYF
>TRBJ2-5|TRBD2|TRBV30|.
TGTGCCTGGATCCCAGATCAAACACTAGCGGGAGGCGGATTTGGAGAGACCCAGTACTTC
CAWIPDQTLAGGGFGETQYF
>TRBJ1-5|.|TRBV19|.
TGTGCCAGTACAAAGGGTTCGGGTCAGCCCCAGCATTTT
CASTKGSGQPQHF
>TRBJ2-7|TRBD2|TRBV2|.
TGTGCCAGCAGAGGACTAGCGGGAGGTCAAGAGCAGTACTTC
CASRGLAGGQEQYF
>TRBJ1-4|.|TRBV10-3|few
TGTGCCACCCGGAACGAGAATGAAAAACTGTTTTTT
CATRNENEKLFF
>TRBJ1-1|.|TRBV29-1|.
TGCAGCGAGACAACAGGGCAAAGGCAAGCTTTCTTT
CSETTGQRQAFF
>TRBJ1-2|TRBD1|TRBV27|.
TGTGCCAGCAGTACAGGGGGCGCGAATGGCTACACCTTC
CASSTGGANGYTF
>TRBJ1-2|.|TRBV7-2|.
TGTGCCAGCAGCTTAGTTCAGGGTGGGGTTGGCTACACCTTC
CASSLVQGGVGYTF
>TRBJ2-7|.|TRBV20-1|.
TGCAGTGCTAGTCGGTCCGAGCAGTACTTC
CSASRSEQYF
>TRBJ1-2|TRBD1|TRBV28|.
TGTGCCAGCAGCCTGGACAGGGTTGGCTACACCTTC
CASSLDRVGYTF
>TRBJ2-2|TRBD1|TRBV19|.
TGTGCCAGTAGTATCCCCTGGACAGGGATTAACACCGGGGAGCTGTTTTTT
CASSIPWTGINTGELFF
>TRBJ2-7|.|TRBV2|.
TGTGCCAGCAGTGAAGGGGTTAACTACGAGCAGTACTTC
CASSEGVNYEQYF
>TRBJ2-6|TRBD1|TRBV28|.
TGTGCCAGCAGTTTCCTATCGACAGGGGGCTCTGGGGCCAACGTCCTGACTTTC
CASSFLSTGGSGANVLTF
>TRBJ2-7|.|TRBV5-1|.
TGCGCCAGCAGCCAGGACCTATTGACATTCTCCTACGAGCAGTACTTC
CASSQDLLTFSYEQYF
>TRBJ2-2|TRBD1|TRBV5-1|.
TGCGCCAGCAGCTTGTGGGGACAGGGGGCCGACACCGGGGAGCTGTTTTTT
CASSLWGQGADTGELFF